This T cell receptor (beta chain) was sequenced for a study of T-cell memory formation after mild COVID-19. This clonotype has a handful of counts. Its matching antigen is unknown. It was 5'RACE with constant-segment primers that produced the TCR alpha and TCR beta cDNA libraries, which carried sample barcodes and UMIs. TCRdb recomputed calls from the 5' RACE reads with MiXCR, one row per CDR3 protein. This sample has about half a million distinct CDR3 sequences, with 15% to 20% found just once. The germline V gene has CDR1 MNHEY and CDR2 SVGEGT. The CDR3 spans 15 residues. With 5 bases clipped from V and 7 bases from J, the junction kept 11 bases outside the gene matches. Points from the study as a whole: CM and EM subsets held most contracting CD4+ clones; EMRA held CD8+ ones. In pre-infection memory, a portion of responding clones appeared, which suggested that cross-reactive memory joined.

This TCR was sampled from an adult woman who had mild COVID-19 (a few samples of this study predate the infection). Cell type and time point are not known. The rearrangement links TRBV6-2 or TRBV6-3 to TRBJ1-5, with TRBD1 matching over 7 bases. Sequencing used PBMCs or a T cell subset sorted from them (not recorded which). As DNA, the CDR3 is TGTGCCAGCAGTACGGGGACAGTTAATCGCCAGCCCCAGCATTTT. It translates to CASSTGTVNRQPQHF.